The 16 T cell receptor beta chains in this list originate from one sample, sequenced in a study of somatic mutations in cytotoxic T cells in rheumatoid arthritis. The protocol was immunoSEQ multiplex PCR, while the TCRdb copy is restricted to in-frame clones and leaves out a portion. The data contain approximately 30,000 clones, about four fifths of them singletons. The specimen was CD8+ T cells sorted from blood. The source is a man aged 50-60 years in good health.

To note about this clone: One junction end does not reproduce the germline sequence, and a read error may be involved. The rearrangement links TRBV6-1 to TRBJ1-2, with 7 bases that match TRBD1. Per the germline V gene, CDR1 is MNHNS and CDR2 is SASEGT. The CDR3 runs to 14 residues. The CDR3 region is CASSEGGDNYGYTF. The CDR3 DNA reads TGTGCCAGCAGCGAAGGGGGCGACAACTATGGCTACACCTTC.

This chain links TRBV2 with TRBJ2-3; D gene unclear. Trimming took off 3 bases at V and 5 bases at J, with 9 bases between the two ends. The CDR3 extends over 13 amino acids. CDR1 SNHLY and CDR2 FYNNEI come from the germline V gene. For the CDR3, the DNA is TGTGCCAGCAGTGAGAGGTTTGAAGATACGCAGTATTTT. It yields the protein CASSERFEDTQYF.

The chain carries TRBV14 and TRBJ2-3; D is undetermined. In germline, CDR1 is SGHDN, CDR2 FVKESK. Trimming left V 3 bases short and J 5 bases short, with 12 bases between. The CDR3 covers 14 residues. Here the CDR3 DNA reads TGTGCCAGCAGCCAGGCTGGTTGGAGAGATACGCAGTATTTT. Protein: CASSQAGWRDTQYF. The full variable domain, its missing parts supplied by reference TRBV14 and TRBJ2-3, is EAGVTQFPSHSVIEKGQTVTLRCDPISGHDNLYWYRRVMGKEIKFLLHFVKESKQDESGMPNNRFLAERTGGTYSTLKVQPAELEDSGVYFCASSQAGWRDTQYFGPGTRLTVL.

This chain links TRBV6-1 with TRBJ1-1; D is uncertain. The CDR3 length is 14 residues. Germline values: CDR1 MNHNS, CDR2 SASEGT. V shed 4 bases and J shed 1 base, with 10 bases lying between them. The CDR3 loop reads CASSAAGENTEAFF. The CDR3 bases are TGTGCCAGCAGTGCGGCAGGTGAGAACACTGAAGCTTTCTTT.

This clone was picked up a small number of times. The V and J genes are TRBV5-6 and TRBJ2-1; 10 bases fit TRBD2. This CDR3 region has 16 residues. The V and J ends lost 3 bases and 5 bases, in that order; junction bases with no gene match: 8. The germline CDR1 and CDR2 sequences are SGHDT and YYEEEE. CDR3 bases: TGTGCCAGCAGCTGGGTTGGGCTAGCGGGGGACAATGAGCAGTTCTTC. This encodes CASSWVGLAGDNEQFF.

The chain uses TRBV7-8 and TRBJ2-3; 7 bases match TRBD2. CDR3 length: 18 amino acids. The V and J ends lost 5 bases and 4 bases, in that order; junction bases with no gene match: 18. Germline V lookup: CDR1 SGHVS, CDR2 FQNEAQ. The CDR3 bases are TGTGCCAGCAGCCCGCCGGGTGGATTGGCGGGAGCGCCAGATACGCAGTATTTT. Protein sequence: CASSPPGGLAGAPDTQYF.

The chain uses TRBV25-1 and TRBJ2-1; 7 bases line up with TRBD1. CDR1 MGHDK and CDR2 SYGVNS come from the germline V gene. The junction had 9 bases not matched to a gene; V was cut back by 3 bases and J by 1 base. The CDR3 covers 17 residues. CDR3 residues: CASSDPRDRDSYNEQFF. CDR3 in DNA: TGTGCCAGCAGTGACCCCCGGGACAGAGATTCCTACAATGAGCAGTTCTTC.

This chain uses TRBV11-3 with TRBJ1-1; D remains unclear. The CDR3 consists of 12 residues. CDR1 SGHNT and CDR2 YENEEA come from the germline V gene. V lost 3 bases and J lost 1, with 3 bases in between. CDR3 residues: CASSFRNTEAFF. Here the CDR3 DNA reads TGTGCCAGCAGCTTTCGGAACACTGAAGCTTTCTTT.

This clone is classed as medium-sized (0.01 to 0.1%). The chain couples TRBV7-2 to TRBJ2-1, with D unclear. The CDR3 consists of 15 residues. Trimming cost V 1 base and J 5 bases, with 12 bases left between them. Germline CDR1 SGHTA, CDR2 FQGNSA. CDR3 DNA sequence: TGTGCCAGCAGCTTAGGACCAGCTCAAGACAATGAGCAGTTCTTC. Its translation: CASSLGPAQDNEQFF.

This clone came up a few times. CDR3 protein: CASSLRGEQFF. CDR3 bases: TGTGCCAGCAGCTTGAGAGGTGAGCAGTTCTTC. The rearrangement joins TRBV5-6 to TRBJ2-1; D not certain. The CDR3 length is 11 residues. The germline V gene encodes CDR1 SGHDT and CDR2 YYEEEE. Trimming left V 1 base short and J 9 bases short, with 5 bases between. Together with reference TRBV5-6 and TRBJ2-1, the CDR3 gives the full variable domain: DAGVTQSPTHLIKTRGQQVTLRCSPKSGHDTVSWYQQALGQGPQFIFQYYEEEERQRGNFPDRFSGHQFPNYSSELNVNALLLGDSALYLCASSLRGEQFFGPGTRLTVL.

This clone has just one count. V gene TRBV7-9 combines with J gene TRBJ2-7; D gene unclear. The CDR3 has 12 amino acids. Trimming left V 3 bases short and J 2 bases short, with 5 bases between. CDR1 is SEHNR, CDR2 FQNEAQ, per germline (reference sequence). The CDR3 protein is CASSFQPYEQYF. For the CDR3, the DNA is TGTGCCAGCAGCTTTCAACCCTACGAGCAGTACTTC.

The chain couples TRBV4-1 to TRBJ1-2, with TRBD1 matching over 7 bases. Per germline, CDR1 MGHRA and CDR2 YSYEKL. CDR3 length: 15 residues. With 3 bases clipped from V and 7 bases from J, the junction kept 11 bases outside the gene matches. The CDR3: CASSHKGQDGGGYTF. CDR3 nucleotide sequence: TGCGCCAGCAGCCATAAAGGACAGGACGGCGGTGGCTACACCTTC.

The chain uses TRBV5-8 and TRBJ2-1, with unresolved D. The CDR3 loop spans 13 amino acids. Germline V lookup: CDR1 SGHTS, CDR2 YDEGEE. V was shortened by 5 bases and J by 1 base, with 7 bases between the two germline ends. The CDR3 region has the DNA TGTGCCAGCAGGGGTTTGTCCTACAATGAGCAGTTCTTC. Amino acids: CASRGLSYNEQFF.

This clone is a singleton in its sample. This chain connects TRBV7-9 to TRBJ2-3, with 8 bases fitting TRBD2. The length of the CDR3 is 15 residues. V was pared by 1 base and J by 1 base, with 1 base of the junction left unmatched. The V gene's germline CDR1 is SEHNR and CDR2 FQNEAQ (reference sequence). The CDR3 is CASSLGGLGTDTQYF. The CDR3 nucleotides read TGTGCCAGCAGCTTAGGGGGACTAGGCACAGATACGCAGTATTTT.

In nucleotides, the CDR3 is TGTGCCAGCAGCTTAGGGACGAGGCAAGAGACCCAGTACTTC. This gives the protein CASSLGTRQETQYF. The chain carries TRBV11-2 and TRBJ2-5; no reliable D call. This CDR3 has 14 amino acids. Trimming stripped 1 base from V and 2 bases from J, with 8 bases between. Germline V gene data show CDR1 as SGHAT and CDR2 as FQNNGV.

This rearrangement joins TRBV7-9 to TRBJ2-7, with D perhaps assigned TRBD1 or TRBD2 (5 bases each). CDR3 length equals 15 residues. The germline V and J ends were trimmed by 1 base and 5 bases, with 15 bases remaining between them. The germline CDR1 and CDR2 sequences are SEHNR and FQNEAQ (reference sequence). DNA of the CDR3: TGTGCCAGCAGCTTAGGAGGGACCCCCAAGAACGAGCAGTACTTC. Its protein is CASSLGGTPKNEQYF.